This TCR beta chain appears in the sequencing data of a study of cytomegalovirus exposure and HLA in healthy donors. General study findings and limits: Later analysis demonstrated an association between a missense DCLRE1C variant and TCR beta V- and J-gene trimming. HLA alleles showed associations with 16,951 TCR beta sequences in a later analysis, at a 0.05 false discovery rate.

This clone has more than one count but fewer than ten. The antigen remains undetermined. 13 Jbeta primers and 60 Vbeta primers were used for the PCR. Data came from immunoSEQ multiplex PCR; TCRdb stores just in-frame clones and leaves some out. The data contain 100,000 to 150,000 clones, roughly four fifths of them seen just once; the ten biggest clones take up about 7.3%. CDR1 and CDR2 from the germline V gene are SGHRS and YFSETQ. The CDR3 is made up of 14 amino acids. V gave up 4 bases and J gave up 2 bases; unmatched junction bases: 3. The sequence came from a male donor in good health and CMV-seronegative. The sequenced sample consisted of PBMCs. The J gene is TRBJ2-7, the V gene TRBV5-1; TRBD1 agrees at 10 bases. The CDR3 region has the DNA TGCGCCAGCAGCCAGACAGGGGGCGCCTACGAGCAGTACTTC. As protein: CASSQTGGAYEQYF.